This TCR beta chain was identified in a study of T cell responses to AZD1222 COVID-19 vaccine. Whole-study results and caveats: It should be noted that donors were predominantly white British and more often female, and clonal diversity was possibly underestimated.

A word on this clone: As yet, its antigen is unknown.

The CDR3 contains 14 residues. In germline, CDR1 is LGHDT, CDR2 YNNKEL (reference sequence). V was cut by 4 bases and J by 4 bases, with 11 bases left in between. The assay was immunoSEQ multiplex PCR, and TCRdb's table has in-frame clones only and misses some. The table has some 120,000 clones, 90% to 95% seen once. The input for sequencing was peripheral blood, taken on day 0 of AZD1222 vaccination. The source of this sequence is an adult in good health. The chain recombines TRBV3-1 (or the pseudogene TRBV3-2) with TRBJ2-1; TRBD2 is a possible D gene (5 bases). The chain's CDR3 is CASSRLAVYNEQFF. CDR3 in DNA: TGTGCCAGCAGCCGTCTAGCTGTATACAATGAGCAGTTCTTC.